This T cell receptor beta chain was documented in a study of CD8 T cells in ankylosing spondylitis. Regarding the study as a whole: A TCR beta motif of several highly homologous variants seemed to mark ankylosing spondylitis blood. Certain motif variants had earlier been reported in reactive arthritis synovial fluid and blood. Disease-associated clonotypes exhibited CD8+ identity and were relatively infrequent in peripheral blood. The authors reported significant enrichment of disease-linked clones in matched ankylosing spondylitis synovial fluid.

Preparation of TCR beta libraries was done by quantitative 5'-RACE with molecular barcodes. Each CDR3 protein is one row after TCRdb ran MiXCR on the 5' RACE reads. The data hold hundreds of thousands of distinct CDR3 sequences, with roughly 26% observed a single time. The CDR3 runs 14 residues. Per the germline V gene, CDR1 is MNHEY and CDR2 is SMNVEV (reference sequence). V lost 8 bases to trimming and J lost 5 bases; unmatched junction nucleotides: 11. This clonotype turned up a few times. Its antigen is still unknown. The sequenced sample was blood, either unsorted or a sorted T cell fraction (not recorded which). The chain carries TRBV27 and TRBJ1-2, with TRBD1 identical over 7 bases. This TCR was recovered from a male donor with ankylosing spondylitis. CDR3 nucleotide sequence: TGTGCCAGCGGCCTCGACAGGGAGAGGTATGGCTACACCTTC. Translation gives CASGLDRERYGYTF.